The sequence of this TCR beta chain was determined in a study of blood T cell repertoires in COVID-19. How the authors handled the data: From reference gene primer amplification, estimates of nucleated cell counts were derived. This table comes from immunoSEQ multiplex PCR, and its TCRdb copy is limited to in-frame clones, with some not included. The V and J calls and clone size were taken over from that table, and D and trimming were inferred from the DNA. The sample consists of about 130,000 clones, 80% to 90% of them appearing once. This CDR3 comprises 16 residues. With 6 bases clipped from V and 8 bases from J, the junction kept 13 bases outside the gene matches. Germline CDR1 and CDR2: MNHEY and SMNVEV (reference sequence).

This TCR came from a man between 50 and 59 years old with active or convalescent COVID-19. J is TRBJ2-1 and V is TRBV27; 10 bases are shared with TRBD1. The sequencing input was peripheral blood. CDR3 sequence (DNA): TGTGCCAGCAGCCGAATTCCGGGACAGGGGCACTATGAGCAGTTCTTC. Translated, it gives CASSRIPGQGHYEQFF.